This T cell receptor (beta chain) stems from a study of blood T cell repertoires in COVID-19. Overall study context: The origin of the acute and convalescent COVID-19 samples was the United States, Italy and Spain. T cells, B-cell-depleted T cells, or PBMCs provided the cDNA or gDNA that served as material.

In the source study's methods: Amplification with reference gene primers provided the estimates of nucleated cell counts. Profiled with immunoSEQ multiplex PCR; TCRdb holds only in-frame clones, not every one. V, J and clone size derive from that table, while D and trimming were established from the DNA sequence. The sample holds about 75,000 clones, approximately 90% seen once. The V segment lost 3 bases and the J segment 7 bases; nucleotides outside the gene matches: 7. CDR1 and CDR2 (germline): MDHEN, SYDVKM. This CDR3 has 14 residues. The origin of this receptor is a woman aged 70-85 years with acute or convalescent COVID-19. The material sequenced was peripheral blood. The V call is TRBV28, the J call TRBJ2-7; 9 bases map to TRBD2. CDR3 in DNA: TGTGCCAGCAGTTTTGCGGGAGGGCCGGGGGAGCAGTACTTC. This encodes CASSFAGGPGEQYF.